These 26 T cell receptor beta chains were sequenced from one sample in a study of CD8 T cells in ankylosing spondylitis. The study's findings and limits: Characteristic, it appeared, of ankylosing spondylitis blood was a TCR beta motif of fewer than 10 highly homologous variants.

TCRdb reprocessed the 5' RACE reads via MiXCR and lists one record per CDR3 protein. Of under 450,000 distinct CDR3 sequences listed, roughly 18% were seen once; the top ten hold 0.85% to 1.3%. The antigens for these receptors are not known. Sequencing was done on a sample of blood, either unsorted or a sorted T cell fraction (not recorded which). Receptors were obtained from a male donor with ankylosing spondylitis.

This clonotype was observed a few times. The CDR3 bases are TGTGCCAGCAGCTTAGTCCCGGGACAGGCGAACCCCTCCTACGAGCAGTACTTC. Protein product: CASSLVPGQANPSYEQYF. This chain links TRBV11-2 with TRBJ2-7; 8 bases are shared with TRBD1. Germline CDR1 is SGHAT and CDR2 is FQNNGV. The CDR3 consists of 18 residues. The trim removed 1 base at V and 0 bases at J, leaving 11 bases unmatched.

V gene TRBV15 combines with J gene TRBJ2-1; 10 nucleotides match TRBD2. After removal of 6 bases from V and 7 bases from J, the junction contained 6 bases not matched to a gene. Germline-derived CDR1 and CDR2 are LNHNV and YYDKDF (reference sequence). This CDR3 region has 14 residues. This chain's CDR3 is CATRGAGGTNEQFF. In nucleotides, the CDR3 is TGTGCCACCAGGGGAGCGGGAGGGACGAATGAGCAGTTCTTC.

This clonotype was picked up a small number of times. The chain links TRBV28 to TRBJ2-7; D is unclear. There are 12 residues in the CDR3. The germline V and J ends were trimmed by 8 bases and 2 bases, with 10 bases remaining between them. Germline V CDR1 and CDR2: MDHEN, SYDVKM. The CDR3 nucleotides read TGTGCCAGCCACAGCAATACCTACGAGCAGTACTTC. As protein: CASHSNTYEQYF. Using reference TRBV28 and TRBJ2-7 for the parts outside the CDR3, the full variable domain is DVKVTQSSRYLVKRTGEKVFLECVQDMDHENMFWYRQDPGLGLRLIYFSYDVKMKEKGDIPEGYSVSREKKERFSLILESASTNQTSMYLCASHSNTYEQYFGPGTRLTVT.

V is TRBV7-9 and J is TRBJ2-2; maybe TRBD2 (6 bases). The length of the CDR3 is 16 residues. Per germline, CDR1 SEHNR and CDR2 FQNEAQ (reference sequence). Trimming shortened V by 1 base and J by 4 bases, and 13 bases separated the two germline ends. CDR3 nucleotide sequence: TGTGCCAGCAGCTTAGTTCGCGGGAAGGGCACCGGGGAGCTGTTTTTT. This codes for CASSLVRGKGTGELFF.

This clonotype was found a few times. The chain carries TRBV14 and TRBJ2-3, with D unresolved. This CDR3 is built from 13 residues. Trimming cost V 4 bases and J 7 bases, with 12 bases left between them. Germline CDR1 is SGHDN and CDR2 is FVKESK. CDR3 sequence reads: CASSRSLVYTQYF. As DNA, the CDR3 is TGTGCCAGCAGCCGTTCGTTAGTGTATACGCAGTATTTT. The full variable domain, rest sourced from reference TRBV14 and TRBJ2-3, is EAGVTQFPSHSVIEKGQTVTLRCDPISGHDNLYWYRRVMGKEIKFLLHFVKESKQDESGMPNNRFLAERTGGTYSTLKVQPAELEDSGVYFCASSRSLVYTQYFGPGTRLTVL.

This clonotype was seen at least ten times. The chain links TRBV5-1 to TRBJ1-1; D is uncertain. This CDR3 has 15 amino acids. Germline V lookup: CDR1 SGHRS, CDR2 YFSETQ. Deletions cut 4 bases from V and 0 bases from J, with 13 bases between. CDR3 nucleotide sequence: TGCGCCAGCAGCAAAACCGGGTCATTGAACACTGAAGCTTTCTTT. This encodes CASSKTGSLNTEAFF.

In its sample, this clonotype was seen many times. The CDR3 is CASSEGGSGDTQYF. For the CDR3, the DNA is TGCGCCAGCAGTGAGGGGGGGTCGGGAGATACGCAGTATTTT. J is TRBJ2-3 and V is TRBV10-2; D is perhaps TRBD2 (6 bases). The V end was cut by 2 bases, the J end by 5 bases, with 11 bases between. Germline V gene data show CDR1 as WSHSY and CDR2 as SAAADI. This CDR3 has 14 residues.

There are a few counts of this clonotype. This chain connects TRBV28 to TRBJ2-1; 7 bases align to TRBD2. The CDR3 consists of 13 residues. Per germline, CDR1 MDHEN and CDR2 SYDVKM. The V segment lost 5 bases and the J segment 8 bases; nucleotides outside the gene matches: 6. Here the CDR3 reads CASSRSGRDEQFF. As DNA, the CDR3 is TGTGCCAGCAGTCGTAGCGGGCGGGATGAGCAGTTCTTC.

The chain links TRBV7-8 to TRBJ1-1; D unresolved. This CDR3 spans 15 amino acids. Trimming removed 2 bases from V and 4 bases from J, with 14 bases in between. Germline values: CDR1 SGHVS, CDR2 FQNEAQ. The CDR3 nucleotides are TGTGCCAGCAGCTTATTAGGCGGGTTAGGCACTGAAGCTTTCTTT. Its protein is CASSLLGGLGTEAFF.

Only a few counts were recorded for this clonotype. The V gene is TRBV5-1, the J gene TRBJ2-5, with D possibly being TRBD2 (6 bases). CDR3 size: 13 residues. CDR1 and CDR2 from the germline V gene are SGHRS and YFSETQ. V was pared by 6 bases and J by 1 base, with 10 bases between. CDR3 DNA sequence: TGCGCCAGCAATCTGGGGGGCCAAGAGACCCAGTACTTC. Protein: CASNLGGQETQYF.

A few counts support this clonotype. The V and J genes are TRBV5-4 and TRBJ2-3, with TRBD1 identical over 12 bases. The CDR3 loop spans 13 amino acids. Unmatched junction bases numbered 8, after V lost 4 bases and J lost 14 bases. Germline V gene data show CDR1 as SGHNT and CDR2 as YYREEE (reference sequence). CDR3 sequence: CASSLPGQGAPYF. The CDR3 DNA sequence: TGTGCCAGCAGCCTACCGGGACAGGGGGCTCCGTATTTT.

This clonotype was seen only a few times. CDR3 amino acids: CSGRLAGGLLPFF. The CDR3 bases are TGCAGCGGTAGACTAGCGGGAGGGCTTTTGCCGTTCTTC. This sequence joins TRBV29-1 and TRBJ2-1; 14 bases agree with TRBD2. Per the germline V gene, CDR1 is SQVTM and CDR2 is ANQGSEA. CDR3 length: 13 amino acids. The trim removed 7 bases at V and 15 bases at J, leaving 11 bases unmatched.

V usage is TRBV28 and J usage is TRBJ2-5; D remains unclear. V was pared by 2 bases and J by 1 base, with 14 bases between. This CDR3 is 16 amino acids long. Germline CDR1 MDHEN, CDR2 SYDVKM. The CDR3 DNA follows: TGTGCCAGCAGTTTACCCCCCCCGGGCCTCCAAGAGACCCAGTACTTC. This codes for CASSLPPPGLQETQYF. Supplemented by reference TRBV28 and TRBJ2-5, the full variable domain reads DVKVTQSSRYLVKRTGEKVFLECVQDMDHENMFWYRQDPGLGLRLIYFSYDVKMKEKGDIPEGYSVSREKKERFSLILESASTNQTSMYLCASSLPPPGLQETQYFGPGTRLLVL.

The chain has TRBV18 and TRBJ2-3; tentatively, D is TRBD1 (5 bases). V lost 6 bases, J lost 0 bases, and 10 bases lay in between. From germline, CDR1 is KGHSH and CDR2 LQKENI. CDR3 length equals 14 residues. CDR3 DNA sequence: TGTGCCAGCTCGTCCGACAGAAGCACAGATACGCAGTATTTT. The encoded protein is CASSSDRSTDTQYF.

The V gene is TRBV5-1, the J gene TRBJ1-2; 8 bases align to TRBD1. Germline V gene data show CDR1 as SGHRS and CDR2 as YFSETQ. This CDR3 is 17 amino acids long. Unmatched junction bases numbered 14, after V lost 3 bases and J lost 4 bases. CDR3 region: CASSSRQGPLQFYGYTF. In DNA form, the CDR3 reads TGCGCCAGCAGCTCCCGACAGGGGCCCCTACAGTTCTATGGCTACACCTTC. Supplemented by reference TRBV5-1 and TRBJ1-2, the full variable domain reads KAGVTQTPRYLIKTRGQQVTLSCSPISGHRSVSWYQQTPGQGLQFLFEYFSETQRNKGNFPGRFSGRQFSNSRSEMNVSTLELGDSALYLCASSSRQGPLQFYGYTFGSGTRLTVV.

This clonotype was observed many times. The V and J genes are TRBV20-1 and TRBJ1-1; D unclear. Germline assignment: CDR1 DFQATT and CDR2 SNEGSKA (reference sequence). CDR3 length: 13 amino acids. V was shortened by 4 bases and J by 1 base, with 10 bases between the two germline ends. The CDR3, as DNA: TGCAGTGCTAACCTGGCAGCGAACACTGAAGCTTTCTTT. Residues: CSANLAANTEAFF.

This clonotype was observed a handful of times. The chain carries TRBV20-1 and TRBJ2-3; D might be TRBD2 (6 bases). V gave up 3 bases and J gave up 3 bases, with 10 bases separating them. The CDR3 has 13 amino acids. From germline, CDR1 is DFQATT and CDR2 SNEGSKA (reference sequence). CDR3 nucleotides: TGCAGTGCTAGGGTGCTAGCGACAGATACGCAGTATTTT. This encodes CSARVLATDTQYF.

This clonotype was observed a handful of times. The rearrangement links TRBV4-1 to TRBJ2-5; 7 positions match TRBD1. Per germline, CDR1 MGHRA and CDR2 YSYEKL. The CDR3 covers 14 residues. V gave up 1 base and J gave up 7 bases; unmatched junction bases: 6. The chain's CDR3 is CASSQGWDSATQYF. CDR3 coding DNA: TGCGCCAGCAGCCAAGGATGGGACAGCGCGACCCAGTACTTC.

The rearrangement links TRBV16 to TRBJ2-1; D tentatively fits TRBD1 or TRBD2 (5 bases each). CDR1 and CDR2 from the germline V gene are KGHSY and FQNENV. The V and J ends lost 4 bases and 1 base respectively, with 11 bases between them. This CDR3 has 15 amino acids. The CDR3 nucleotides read TGTGCCAGCAGCCCGGGGCTTGGGTCCTACAATGAGCAGTTCTTC. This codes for CASSPGLGSYNEQFF. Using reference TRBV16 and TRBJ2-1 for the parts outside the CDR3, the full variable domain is GEEVAQTPKHLVRGEGQKAKLYCAPIKGHSYVFWYQQVLKNEFKFLISFQNENVFDETGMPKERFSAKCLPNSPCSLEIQATKLEDSAVYFCASSPGLGSYNEQFFGPGTRLTVL.

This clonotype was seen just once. The CDR3 DNA is TGTGCCAGCAGCAACGCGGGCCGGACGGGTGGAGACAATGAGCAGTTCTTC. Translation: CASSNAGRTGGDNEQFF. The chain is built from TRBV12-3 or TRBV12-4 and TRBJ2-1, with D tentatively TRBD2 (5 bases). V was cut by 6 bases and J by 5 bases, with 23 bases left in between. The CDR3 totals 17 residues.

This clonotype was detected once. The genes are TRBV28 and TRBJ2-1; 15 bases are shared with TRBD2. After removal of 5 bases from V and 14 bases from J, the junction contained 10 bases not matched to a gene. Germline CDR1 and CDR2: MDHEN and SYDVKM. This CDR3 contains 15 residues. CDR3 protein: CASSGGLAGGSLEFF. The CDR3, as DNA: TGTGCCAGCAGTGGGGGACTAGCGGGAGGAAGTCTAGAGTTCTTC.

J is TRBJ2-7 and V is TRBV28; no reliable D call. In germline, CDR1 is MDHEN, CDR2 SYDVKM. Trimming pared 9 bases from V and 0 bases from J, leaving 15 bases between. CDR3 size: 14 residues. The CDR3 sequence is CASKEVVPSYEQYF. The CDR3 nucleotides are TGTGCCAGTAAAGAGGTCGTACCCTCCTACGAGCAGTACTTC.

The CDR3 nucleotides are TGTGCCAGCAGTTTTGCACCCACGTCCACAGATACGCAGTATTTT. Its protein product is CASSFAPTSTDTQYF. The chain couples TRBV27 to TRBJ2-3; D is ambiguous. The CDR3 extends over 15 amino acids. Germline V CDR1 and CDR2: MNHEY, SMNVEV (reference sequence). Trimming took 3 bases from V and 2 from J, leaving 12 bases between them.

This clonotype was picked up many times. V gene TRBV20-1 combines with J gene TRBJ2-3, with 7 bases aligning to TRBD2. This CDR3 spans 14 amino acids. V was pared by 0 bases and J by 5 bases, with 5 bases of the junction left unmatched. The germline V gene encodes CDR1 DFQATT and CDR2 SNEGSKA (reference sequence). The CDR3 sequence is CSARDRRGGDTQYF. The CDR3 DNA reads TGCAGTGCTAGAGATCGGCGCGGGGGAGATACGCAGTATTTT.

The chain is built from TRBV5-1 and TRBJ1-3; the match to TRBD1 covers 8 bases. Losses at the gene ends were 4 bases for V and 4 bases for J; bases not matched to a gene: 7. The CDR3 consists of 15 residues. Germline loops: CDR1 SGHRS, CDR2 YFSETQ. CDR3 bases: TGCGCCAGCAGCCCCATCGGGACAGGCGGAAACACCATATATTTT. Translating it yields CASSPIGTGGNTIYF.

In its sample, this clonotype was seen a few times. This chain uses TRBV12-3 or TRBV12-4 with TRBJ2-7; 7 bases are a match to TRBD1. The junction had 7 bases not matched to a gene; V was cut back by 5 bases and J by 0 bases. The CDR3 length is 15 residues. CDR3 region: CASSGGQRYSYEQYF. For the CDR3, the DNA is TGTGCCAGCAGTGGGGGACAGCGCTACTCCTACGAGCAGTACTTC.